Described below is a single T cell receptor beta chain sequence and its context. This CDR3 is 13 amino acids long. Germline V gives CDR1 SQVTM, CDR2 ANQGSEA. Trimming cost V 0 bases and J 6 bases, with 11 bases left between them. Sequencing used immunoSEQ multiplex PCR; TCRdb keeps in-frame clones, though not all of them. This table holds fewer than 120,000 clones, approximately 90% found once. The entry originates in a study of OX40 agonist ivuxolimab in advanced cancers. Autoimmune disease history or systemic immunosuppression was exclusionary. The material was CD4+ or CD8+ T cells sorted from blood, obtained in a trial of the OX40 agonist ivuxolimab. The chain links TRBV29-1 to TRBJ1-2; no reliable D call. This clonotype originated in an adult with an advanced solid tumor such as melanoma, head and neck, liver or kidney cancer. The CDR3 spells CSVEDIGQNGYTF. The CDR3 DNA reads TGCAGCGTTGAAGATATCGGGCAGAATGGCTACACCTTC.